This TCR beta chain stems from a study of cytomegalovirus exposure and HLA in healthy donors. The study, taken as a whole, reports: For most TCR beta V segments, an earlier analysis put the productive rate at about 87% or about 30% of the time. A classifier reportedly called cytomegalovirus status with high sensitivity and specificity. Rarity marked most TCR sequences, yet some public TCRs occurred in many donors.

A note on this clone: Its antigen is undetermined.

Germline V gene sequence: CDR1 MDHEN, CDR2 SYDVKM. The V gene end was trimmed by 5 bases and the J gene end by 5 bases; junction bases not matched to a gene: 13. The CDR3 is 17 residues long. PCR amplification relied on 60 Vbeta primers (plus 13 Jbeta primers). The table came from immunoSEQ multiplex PCR; TCRdb's copy has only in-frame clones and leaves some out. This table has around 180,000 clones, about 80% appearing once. The receptor comes from a woman aged 25 to 45 in good health and CMV-seropositive. The specimen was PBMCs. The chain joins TRBV28 to TRBJ2-2; TRBD1 aligns across 8 bases. CDR3 sequence reads: CASSPYKTGAWTGELFF. CDR3 DNA sequence: TGTGCCAGCAGTCCCTACAAGACAGGGGCCTGGACCGGGGAGCTGTTTTTT.